The TCR beta chain under discussion was sequenced for a study of T cells in Graves' hyperthyroidism and ophthalmopathy. In its sample, this clonotype was seen many times. This CDR3 is 16 amino acids long. Deletions cut 5 bases from V and 5 bases from J, with 21 bases between. CDR1 is LNHDA, CDR2 SQIVND, per germline (reference sequence). It was RNA transcripts that yielded the amplified TCR beta CDR3 regions. During a first-round RT-PCR of the TCR CDR3, the HTBI primer set was used. TCRdb re-called the multiplex PCR reads through MiXCR, storing one row per CDR3 protein. The data hold about 160,000 distinct CDR3 sequences, with over 7.5% observed a single time. Newly diagnosed patients aged 18 to 65 had hyperthyroidism of under 2 months' duration. Lactation, pregnancy, other autoimmune disease or uncontrolled infection excluded patients. Fresh 10 ml peripheral blood yielded PBMCs.

The clonotype was recovered from a young woman with Graves' hyperthyroidism that later progressed to Graves' ophthalmopathy. J is TRBJ2-5 and V is TRBV19; weak D call: TRBD2 (6 bases). The sequencing input was blood. CDR3 amino acids: CASSVSGLRTQETQYF. The CDR3 DNA sequence: TGTGCCAGTAGTGTATCAGGACTACGTACCCAGGAGACCCAGTACTTC.